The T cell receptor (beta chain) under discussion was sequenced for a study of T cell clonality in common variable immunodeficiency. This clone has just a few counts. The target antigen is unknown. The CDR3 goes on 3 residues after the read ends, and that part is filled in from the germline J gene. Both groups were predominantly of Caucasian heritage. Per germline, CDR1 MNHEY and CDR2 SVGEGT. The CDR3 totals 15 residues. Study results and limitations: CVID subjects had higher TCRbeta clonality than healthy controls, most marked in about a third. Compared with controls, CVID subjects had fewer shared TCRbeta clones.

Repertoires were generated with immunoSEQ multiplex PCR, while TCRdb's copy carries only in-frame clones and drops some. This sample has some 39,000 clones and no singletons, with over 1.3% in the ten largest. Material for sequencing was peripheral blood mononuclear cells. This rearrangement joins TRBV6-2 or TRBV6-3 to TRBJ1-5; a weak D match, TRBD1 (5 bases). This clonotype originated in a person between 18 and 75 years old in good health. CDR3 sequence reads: CASSGGSGSTDPQHF. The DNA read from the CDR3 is TGTGCCAGCAGCGGGGGTAGCGGGAGCACAGATCCC.